One and the same sample provided the 27 T cell receptor beta chains below, sequenced in a study of blood T cell repertoires in COVID-19. TCRdb's table, derived via immunoSEQ multiplex PCR, lists solely in-frame clones and lacks some. This sample has 95,000 to 150,000 clones, with over 55% found just once. The material sequenced was peripheral blood. These receptors originate from a woman in her 70s with acute or convalescent COVID-19.

The chain is built from TRBV16 and TRBJ1-1; tentatively, D is TRBD1 (6 bases). The CDR3 has 15 amino acids. Trimming left V 4 bases short and J 3 bases short, with 15 bases between. CDR1 and CDR2 (germline): KGHSY, FQNENV. The DNA for the CDR3 is TGTGCCAGCAGCCCCTTTGGCAGGGGAGACACTGAAGCTTTCTTT. This encodes CASSPFGRGDTEAFF.

The sample holds a few counts of this clone. The V gene is TRBV3-1 (or the pseudogene TRBV3-2), the J gene TRBJ2-7; TRBD2 aligns across 13 bases. Trimming cost V 4 bases and J 6 bases; bases outside gene matches: 9. CDR1 and CDR2 (germline): LGHDT, YNNKEL (reference sequence). This CDR3 is built from 16 residues. The CDR3 here is CASSPRLAGGRSEQYF. The CDR3 coding sequence is TGTGCCAGCAGCCCGCGACTAGCGGGAGGTAGAAGCGAGCAGTACTTC.

The chain is built from TRBV28 and TRBJ1-1, with a possible D match to TRBD1 (5 bases). The germline gives CDR1 MDHEN, CDR2 SYDVKM. V was shortened by 2 bases and J by 1 base, with 8 bases between the two germline ends. The CDR3 contains 14 residues. The CDR3 here is CASSLIDRNTEAFF. CDR3 DNA sequence: TGTGCCAGCAGTTTAATTGACAGGAACACTGAAGCTTTCTTT.

The rearrangement joins TRBV6-5 to TRBJ2-7; D call uncertain. CDR3 length: 13 residues. V lost 6 bases to trimming and J lost 3 bases, with 12 bases between them. Germline V gene sequence: CDR1 MNHEY, CDR2 SVGAGI. The CDR3 spells CASSRTNSYEQYF. DNA of the CDR3: TGTGCCAGCAGCCGTACCAACAGCTACGAGCAGTACTTC.

The gene calls are TRBV20-1 and TRBJ1-2; D not certain. The germline gives CDR1 DFQATT, CDR2 SNEGSKA (reference sequence). Between the trimmed V and J ends, which lost 0 bases and 8 bases, there was a span of 7 bases. This CDR3 has 11 residues. CDR3 nucleotide sequence: TGCAGTGCTAGAGACATCGGGGGCTACACCTTC. Residues: CSARDIGGYTF.

The V call is TRBV7-2, the J call TRBJ2-5; D not certain. V was pared by 0 bases and J by 5 bases, with 7 bases between. Germline lookup yields CDR1 SGHTA and CDR2 FQGNSA. CDR3 length equals 13 residues. The CDR3 region has the DNA TGTGCCAGCAGCTTAGCGAGAGTTGAGACCCAGTACTTC. The encoded protein is CASSLARVETQYF.

The chain recombines TRBV19 with TRBJ1-1; 7 bases map to TRBD1. The CDR3 length is 14 residues. CDR1 is LNHDA, CDR2 SQIVND, per germline (reference sequence). The V gene end was trimmed by 8 bases and the J gene end by 1 base; junction bases not matched to a gene: 7. Here the CDR3 reads CASCLGQRNTEAFF. CDR3 nucleotide sequence: TGTGCCAGTTGTTTGGGACAGAGGAACACTGAAGCTTTCTTT.

This clone was observed a few times. The J gene is TRBJ1-5, the V gene TRBV7-9; D call uncertain. Per germline, CDR1 SEHNR and CDR2 FQNEAQ (reference sequence). Trimming took 4 bases from V and 5 from J, leaving 18 bases between them. This CDR3 has 16 amino acids. This CDR3 is CASSSLDEGGDQPQHF. CDR3 nucleotides: TGTGCCAGCAGCTCACTCGATGAGGGAGGAGATCAGCCCCAGCATTTT.

This clone has more than one count but fewer than ten. The rearrangement links TRBV6-5 to TRBJ1-6, with a possible D match to TRBD1 (5 bases). V shed 6 bases and J shed 5 bases, with 11 bases lying between them. Per the germline V gene, CDR1 is MNHEY and CDR2 is SVGAGI. The CDR3 is 14 amino acids. CDR3 sequence: CASSSGLNNSPLHF. Written as DNA, the CDR3 is TGTGCCAGCAGCTCGGGACTGAATAATTCACCCCTCCACTTT.

The chain uses TRBV29-1 and TRBJ2-2; D perhaps matches TRBD1 (5 bases). V was shortened by 3 bases and J by 2 bases, with 10 bases between the two germline ends. The V gene's germline CDR1 is SQVTM and CDR2 ANQGSEA. The CDR3 consists of 14 residues. The chain's CDR3 is CSVDPGQNTGELFF. The CDR3 region has the DNA TGCAGCGTTGACCCCGGACAAAACACCGGGGAGCTGTTTTTT.

The chain combines TRBV6-2 or TRBV6-3 with TRBJ2-6; TRBD1 matches at 7 bases. The CDR3 loop spans 16 amino acids. V lost 3 bases, J lost 4 bases, and 6 bases stayed unmatched. Per germline, CDR1 MNHEY and CDR2 SVGEGT. CDR3 in amino acids: CASSYGRGPGANVLTF. The CDR3 DNA reads TGTGCCAGCAGTTATGGAAGGGGGCCCGGGGCCAACGTCCTGACTTTC.

CDR3: CASSEIFSYEQYF. The CDR3 DNA sequence: TGTGCCAGTAGTGAGATATTCTCCTACGAGCAGTACTTC. The chain carries TRBV19 and TRBJ2-7, with no clear D. Germline V CDR1 and CDR2: LNHDA, SQIVND (reference sequence). The CDR3 has 13 amino acids. V lost 5 bases and J 0 bases, leaving 8 bases between the germline ends.

This clone showed up just a few times. J is TRBJ2-5 and V is TRBV19, with 13 bases aligning to TRBD2. The germline V gene has CDR1 LNHDA and CDR2 SQIVND (reference sequence). J lost 5 bases, V lost 5 bases, and 11 bases had no gene match. This CDR3 spans 17 amino acids. CDR3 nucleotides: TGTGCCAGTAGTGGACGCCCGGGACTAGCGGGAAGGGAGACCCAGTACTTC. This encodes CASSGRPGLAGRETQYF.

This chain uses TRBV28 with TRBJ2-1, with a possible D match to TRBD2 (6 bases). CDR3 size: 14 residues. Trimming removed 3 bases at V and 6 bases at J, with 12 bases between. From germline, CDR1 is MDHEN and CDR2 SYDVKM. CDR3 DNA sequence: TGTGCCAGCAGTTTGACGGGGGACGGCAATGAGCAGTTCTTC. It specifies CASSLTGDGNEQFF.

The rearrangement uses TRBV7-9 and TRBJ1-4; 9 nucleotides line up with TRBD1. The CDR3 length is 17 residues. In germline, CDR1 is SEHNR, CDR2 FQNEAQ (reference sequence). V lost 6 bases and J lost 0; bases outside the gene matches: 8. The CDR3 region is CASSKQGAAPTNEKLFF. The CDR3 DNA is TGTGCCAGCAGTAAACAGGGGGCGGCTCCAACTAATGAAAAACTGTTTTTT. The variable domain in full, with the rest retrieved from reference TRBV7-9 and TRBJ1-4, is DTGVSQNPRHKITKRGQNVTFRCDPISEHNRLYWYRQTLGQGPEFLTYFQNEAQLEKSRLLSDRFSAERPKGSFSTLEIQRTEQGDSAMYLCASSKQGAAPTNEKLFFGSGTQLSVL.

There are a few counts of this clone. V usage is TRBV9 and J usage is TRBJ1-5, with 7 bases lining up with TRBD1. Germline V CDR1 and CDR2: SGDLS, YYNGEE. The CDR3 has 15 amino acids. J gave up 7 bases and V 3 bases, and 10 bases lay outside the gene matches. CDR3 amino acids: CASSGESGQPQPQHF. Written as DNA, the CDR3 is TGTGCCAGCAGCGGTGAATCGGGACAGCCCCAGCCCCAGCATTTT.

This sequence joins TRBV6-5 and TRBJ2-1; 8 nucleotides line up with TRBD1. The V gene end was trimmed by 6 bases and the J gene end by 15 bases; junction bases not matched to a gene: 10. This CDR3 is built from 12 residues. CDR1 is MNHEY and CDR2 is SVGAGI in the germline V gene. The CDR3 spells CASRNPRTGLFF. DNA of the CDR3: TGTGCCAGCAGAAACCCCCGGACAGGGCTGTTCTTC.

This clone was observed a few times. For the CDR3, the DNA is TGTGCCAGCAGTGAAGTTCAGGGGCCACGCTCTGGAAACACCATATATTTT. Its translation: CASSEVQGPRSGNTIYF. V and J are TRBV6-1 and TRBJ1-3, with D perhaps TRBD1 (6 bases). Trimming removed 1 base at V and 0 bases at J, with 13 bases between. Germline CDR1 reads MNHNS; CDR2 reads SASEGT. The CDR3 contains 17 residues.

This clone came up once. This chain joins TRBV3-1 (or the pseudogene TRBV3-2) and TRBJ2-1; TRBD2 matches at 9 bases. CDR3 size: 19 residues. J was trimmed by 0 bases and V by 4 bases; bases with no gene match: 13. Germline-derived CDR1 and CDR2 are LGHDT and YNNKEL (reference sequence). Here the CDR3 DNA reads TGTGCCAGCAGCCCAAGGAGCGGGAGGACCTCCGGCTCCTACAATGAGCAGTTCTTC. Encoded protein: CASSPRSGRTSGSYNEQFF.

This chain uses TRBV11-2 with TRBJ2-7; D gene uncertain. V was shortened by 0 bases and J by 4 bases, with 19 bases between the two germline ends. Germline V lookup: CDR1 SGHAT, CDR2 FQNNGV. CDR3 length: 17 amino acids. CDR3 nucleotides: TGTGCCAGCAGCTTAGAGTCCCCGGTAGCCTCCACTTACGAGCAGTACTTC. This codes for CASSLESPVASTYEQYF.

The V gene is TRBV10-2, the J gene TRBJ2-1, with 8 bases fitting TRBD1. The CDR3 has 21 amino acids. In germline, CDR1 is WSHSY, CDR2 SAAADI. V lost 1 base, J lost 6 bases, and 23 bases stayed unmatched. This CDR3 is CASSELTSTGGLRKGSNEQFF. DNA of the CDR3: TGCGCCAGCAGTGAGTTAACAAGTACAGGGGGATTGAGGAAGGGGAGCAATGAGCAGTTCTTC.

This clone was seen more than once but under ten times. The chain couples TRBV19 to TRBJ2-3; no clear D gene. The CDR3 loop spans 13 amino acids. Germline CDR1 is LNHDA and CDR2 is SQIVND (reference sequence). Trimming removed 1 base from V and 4 bases from J, with 6 bases in between. The DNA for the CDR3 is TGTGCCAGTAGTATAGTTGTCGCAGATACGCAGTATTTT. Translated: CASSIVVADTQYF.

The V gene is TRBV7-2, the J gene TRBJ1-4, with 8 bases aligning to TRBD1. The CDR3 spans 18 residues. The J segment lost 7 bases and the V segment lost 5 bases, leaving 18 bases of the junction unmatched. Germline V CDR1 and CDR2: SGHTA, FQGNSA. CDR3 sequence: CASSRSGTGGVRGEKLFF. CDR3 sequence (DNA): TGTGCCAGCAGCCGTTCCGGGACAGGTGGGGTTCGGGGTGAAAAACTGTTTTTT. The entire variable domain, with the rest obtained from reference TRBV7-2 and TRBJ1-4, is as follows: GAGVSQSPSNKVTEKGKDVELRCDPISGHTALYWYRQSLGQGLEFLIYFQGNSAPDKSGLPSDRFSAERTGGSVSTLTIQRTQQEDSAVYLCASSRSGTGGVRGEKLFFGSGTQLSVL.

Here the CDR3 DNA reads TGTGCCAGTATGAGAGGGGGTTTTTTCGGCTACACCTTC. Residues: CASMRGGFFGYTF. This chain uses TRBV19 with TRBJ1-2; a weak D match, TRBD1 (6 bases). This CDR3 has 13 amino acids. The ends were cut back, 7 bases at V and 8 bases at J, with 17 bases in the middle. Germline V gives CDR1 LNHDA, CDR2 SQIVND (reference sequence).

This clone occurred once. This chain uses TRBV7-9 with TRBJ1-1, with D hard to call. In germline, CDR1 is SEHNR, CDR2 FQNEAQ (reference sequence). CDR3 length equals 13 residues. Trimming took 5 bases from V and 5 from J, leaving 12 bases between them. The CDR3 nucleotides read TGTGCCAGCAGCCCACTGGGGAGAACTGAAGCTTTCTTT. Amino acids: CASSPLGRTEAFF.

This clone was recorded a few times. The CDR3 DNA reads TGTGCCAGCAGCCCTCGGACTAGCGGGGAGCAGTACTTC. Translating gives CASSPRTSGEQYF. This chain connects TRBV9 to TRBJ2-7, with 11 bases fitting TRBD2. V shed 4 bases and J 7 bases; nucleotides not matched to a gene: 4. The CDR3 covers 13 residues. The germline V gene encodes CDR1 SGDLS and CDR2 YYNGEE.

The chain couples TRBV28 to TRBJ1-1; D gene ambiguous. From germline, CDR1 is MDHEN and CDR2 SYDVKM. V was cut by 7 bases and J by 9 bases, with 21 bases left in between. The CDR3 spans 14 residues. As DNA, the CDR3 is TGTGCCAGCACCACACTTAGGAGGGTGCAGAAAGCTTTCTTT. Its translation: CASTTLRRVQKAFF.